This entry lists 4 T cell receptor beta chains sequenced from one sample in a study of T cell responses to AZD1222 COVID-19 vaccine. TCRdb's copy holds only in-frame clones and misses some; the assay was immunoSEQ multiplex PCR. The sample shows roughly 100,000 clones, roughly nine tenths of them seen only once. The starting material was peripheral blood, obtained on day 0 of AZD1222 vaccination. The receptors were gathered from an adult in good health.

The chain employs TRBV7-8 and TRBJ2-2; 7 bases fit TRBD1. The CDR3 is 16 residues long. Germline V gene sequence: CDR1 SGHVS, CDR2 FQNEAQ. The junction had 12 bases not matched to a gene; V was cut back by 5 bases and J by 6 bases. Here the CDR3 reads CASSPWTGRTAGELFF. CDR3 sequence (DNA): TGTGCCAGCAGCCCGTGGACAGGAAGGACGGCCGGGGAGCTGTTTTTT.

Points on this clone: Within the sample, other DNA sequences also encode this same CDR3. The DNA of the CDR3 is TGTGCCAGCTCACCCGGGACAGGTTCCTACGAGCAGTACTTC. It specifies CASSPGTGSYEQYF. V usage is TRBV18 and J usage is TRBJ2-7; 8 nucleotides agree with TRBD1. V lost 3 bases to trimming and J lost 1 base; unmatched junction nucleotides: 2. This CDR3 region has 14 residues. Germline-derived CDR1 and CDR2 are KGHSH and LQKENI.

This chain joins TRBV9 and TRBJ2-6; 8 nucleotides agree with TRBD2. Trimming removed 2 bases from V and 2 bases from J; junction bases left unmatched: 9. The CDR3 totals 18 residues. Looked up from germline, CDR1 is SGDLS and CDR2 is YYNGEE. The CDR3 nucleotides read TGTGCCAGCAGCGTTAAGGGCCGCGGGGGGACTGGGGCCAACGTCCTGACTTTC. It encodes CASSVKGRGGTGANVLTF.

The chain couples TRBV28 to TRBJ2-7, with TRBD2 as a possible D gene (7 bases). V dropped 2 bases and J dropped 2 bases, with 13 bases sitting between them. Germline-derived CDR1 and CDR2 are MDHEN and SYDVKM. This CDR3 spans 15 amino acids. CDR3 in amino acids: CASSLRGRAAYEQYF. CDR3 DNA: TGTGCCAGCAGTTTAAGGGGGAGGGCGGCCTACGAGCAGTACTTC.